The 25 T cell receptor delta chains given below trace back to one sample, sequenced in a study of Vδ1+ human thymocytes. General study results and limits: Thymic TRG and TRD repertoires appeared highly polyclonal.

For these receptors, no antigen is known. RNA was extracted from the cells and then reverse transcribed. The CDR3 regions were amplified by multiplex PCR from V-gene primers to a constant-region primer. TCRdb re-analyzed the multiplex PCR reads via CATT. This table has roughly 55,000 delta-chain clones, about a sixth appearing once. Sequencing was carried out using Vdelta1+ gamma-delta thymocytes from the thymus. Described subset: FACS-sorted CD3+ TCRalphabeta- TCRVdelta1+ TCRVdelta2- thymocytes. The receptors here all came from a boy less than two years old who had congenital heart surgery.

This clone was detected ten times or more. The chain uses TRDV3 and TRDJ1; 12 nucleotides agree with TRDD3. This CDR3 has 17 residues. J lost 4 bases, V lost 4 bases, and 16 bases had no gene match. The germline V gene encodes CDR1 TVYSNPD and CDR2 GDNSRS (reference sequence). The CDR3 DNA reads TGTGCCTCCGCCAACCTAGTTACTGGGGGATACAACGATAAACTCATCTTT. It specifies CASANLVTGGYNDKLIF. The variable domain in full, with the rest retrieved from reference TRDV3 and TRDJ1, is CDKVTQSSPDQTVASGSEVVLLCTYDTVYSNPDLFWYRIRPDYSFQFVFYGDNSRSEGADFTQGRFSVKHILTQKAFHLVISPVRTEDSATYYCASANLVTGGYNDKLIFGKGTRVTVEP.

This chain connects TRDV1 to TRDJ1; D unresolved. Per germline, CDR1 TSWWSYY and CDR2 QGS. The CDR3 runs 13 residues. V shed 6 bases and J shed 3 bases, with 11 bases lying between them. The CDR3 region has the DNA TGTGCTCTTGGCTTAATGGGTCCCGATAAACTCATCTTT. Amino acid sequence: CALGLMGPDKLIF.

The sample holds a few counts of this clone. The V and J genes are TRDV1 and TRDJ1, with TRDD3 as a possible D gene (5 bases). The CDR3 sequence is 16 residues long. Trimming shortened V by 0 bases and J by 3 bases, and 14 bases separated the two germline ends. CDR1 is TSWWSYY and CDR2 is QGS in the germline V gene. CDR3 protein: CALGELDSGFADKLIF. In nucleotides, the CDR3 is TGTGCTCTTGGGGAACTTGATTCGGGATTTGCCGATAAACTCATCTTT.

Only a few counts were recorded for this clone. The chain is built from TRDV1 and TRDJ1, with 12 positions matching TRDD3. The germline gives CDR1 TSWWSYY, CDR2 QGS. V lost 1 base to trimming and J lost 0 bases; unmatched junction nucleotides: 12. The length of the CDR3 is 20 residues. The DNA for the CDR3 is TGTGCTCTTGGGGAACCTCTCTTACTGGGGGATACTGAACACACCGATAAACTCATCTTT. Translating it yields CALGEPLLLGDTEHTDKLIF.

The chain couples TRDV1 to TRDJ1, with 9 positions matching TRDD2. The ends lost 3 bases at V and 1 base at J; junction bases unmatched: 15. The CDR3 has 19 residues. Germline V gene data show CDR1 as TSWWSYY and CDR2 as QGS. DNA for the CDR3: TGTGCTCTTGGGGACCTTCCTACGTCCGGGGACATTGTCACCGATAAACTCATCTTT. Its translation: CALGDLPTSGDIVTDKLIF.

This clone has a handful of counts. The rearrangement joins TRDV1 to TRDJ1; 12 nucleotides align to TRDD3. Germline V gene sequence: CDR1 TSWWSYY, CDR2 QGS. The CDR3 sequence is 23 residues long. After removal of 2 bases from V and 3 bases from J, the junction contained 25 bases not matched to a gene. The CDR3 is CALGEGSHLGLLGDTRYADKLIF. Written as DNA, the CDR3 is TGTGCTCTTGGGGAAGGATCCCACCTGGGCCTACTGGGGGATACTCGTTACGCCGATAAACTCATCTTT.

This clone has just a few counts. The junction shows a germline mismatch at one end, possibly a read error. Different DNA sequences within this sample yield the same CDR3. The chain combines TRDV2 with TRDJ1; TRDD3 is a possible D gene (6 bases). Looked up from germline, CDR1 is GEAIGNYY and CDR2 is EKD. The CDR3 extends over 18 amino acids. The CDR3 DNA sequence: TGTGCTTGTGACACCGGACTCTGGATACCTCCGTGGACCGATAAACTCATCTTT. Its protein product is CACDTGLWIPPWTDKLIF.

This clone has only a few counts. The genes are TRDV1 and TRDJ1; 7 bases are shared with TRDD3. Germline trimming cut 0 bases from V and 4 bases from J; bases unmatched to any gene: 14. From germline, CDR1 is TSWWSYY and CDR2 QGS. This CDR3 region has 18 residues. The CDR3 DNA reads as TGTGCTCTTGGGGAACTAGCTCTACGTGAGGCTGGGGGCGATAAACTCATCTTT. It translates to CALGELALREAGGDKLIF.

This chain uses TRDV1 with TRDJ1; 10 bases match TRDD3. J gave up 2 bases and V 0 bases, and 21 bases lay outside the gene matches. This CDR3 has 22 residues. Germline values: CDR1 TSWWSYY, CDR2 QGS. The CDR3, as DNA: TGTGCTCTTGGGGAACTCTTCTTACCATCCTCCTGGGGGATAATAAGGACCGATAAACTCATCTTT. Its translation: CALGELFLPSSWGIIRTDKLIF.

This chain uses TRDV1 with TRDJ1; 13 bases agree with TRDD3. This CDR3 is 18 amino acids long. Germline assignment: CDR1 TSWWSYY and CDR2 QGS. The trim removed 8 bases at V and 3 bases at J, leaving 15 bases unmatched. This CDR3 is CALRNVLGDTLLSDKLIF. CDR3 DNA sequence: TGTGCTCTTCGAAACGTACTGGGGGATACGCTTTTGTCCGATAAACTCATCTTT.

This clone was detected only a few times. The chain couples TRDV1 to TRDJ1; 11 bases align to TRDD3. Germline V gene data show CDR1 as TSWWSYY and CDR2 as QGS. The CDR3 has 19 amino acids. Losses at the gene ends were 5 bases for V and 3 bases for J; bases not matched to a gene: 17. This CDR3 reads CALGPLKDWGIRFADKLIF. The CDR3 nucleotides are TGTGCTCTTGGGCCTCTGAAGGATTGGGGGATACGTTTCGCCGATAAACTCATCTTT.

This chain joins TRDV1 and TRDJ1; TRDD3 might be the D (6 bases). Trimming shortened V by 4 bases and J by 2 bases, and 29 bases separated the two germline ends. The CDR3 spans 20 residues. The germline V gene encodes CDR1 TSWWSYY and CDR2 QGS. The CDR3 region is CALGGNLHRWGPPQTDKLIF. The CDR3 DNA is TGTGCTCTTGGGGGAAACCTACATCGCTGGGGACCCCCGCAGACCGATAAACTCATCTTT.

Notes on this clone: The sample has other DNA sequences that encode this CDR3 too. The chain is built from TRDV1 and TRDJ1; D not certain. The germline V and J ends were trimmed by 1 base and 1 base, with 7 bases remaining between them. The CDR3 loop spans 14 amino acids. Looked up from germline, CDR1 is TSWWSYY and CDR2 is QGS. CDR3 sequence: CALGEPTLTDKLIF. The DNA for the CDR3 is TGTGCTCTTGGGGAACCTACCCTCACCGATAAACTCATCTTT.

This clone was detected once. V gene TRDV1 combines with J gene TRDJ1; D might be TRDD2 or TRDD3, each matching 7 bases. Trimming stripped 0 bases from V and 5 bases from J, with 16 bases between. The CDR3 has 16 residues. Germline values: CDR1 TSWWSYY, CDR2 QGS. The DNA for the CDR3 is TGTGCTCTTGGGGAACTACTTTTCCTACTGGGGGATAAACTCATCTTT. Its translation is CALGELLFLLGDKLIF.

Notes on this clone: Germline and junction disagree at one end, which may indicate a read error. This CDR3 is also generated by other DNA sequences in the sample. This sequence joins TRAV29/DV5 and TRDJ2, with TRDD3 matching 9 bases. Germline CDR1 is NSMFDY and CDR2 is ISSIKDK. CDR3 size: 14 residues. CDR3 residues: CAAIRGDTQTQLFF. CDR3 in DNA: TGTGCCGCAATCCGCGGGGATACGCAGACGCAACTCTTCTTT.

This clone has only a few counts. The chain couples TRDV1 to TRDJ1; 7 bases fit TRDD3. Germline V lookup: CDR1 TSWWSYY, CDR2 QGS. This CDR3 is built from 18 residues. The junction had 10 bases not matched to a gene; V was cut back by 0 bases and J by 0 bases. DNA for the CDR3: TGTGCTCTTGGGGAACTCCTGCTGGGGGTCCCGTACACCGATAAACTCATCTTT. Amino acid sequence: CALGELLLGVPYTDKLIF.

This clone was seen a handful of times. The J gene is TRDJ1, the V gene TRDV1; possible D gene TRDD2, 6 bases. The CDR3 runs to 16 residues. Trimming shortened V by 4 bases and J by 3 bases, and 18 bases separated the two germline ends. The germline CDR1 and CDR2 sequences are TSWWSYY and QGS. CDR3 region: CALGGGAPTGPDKLIF. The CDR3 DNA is TGTGCTCTTGGGGGAGGGGCTCCTACGGGGCCCGATAAACTCATCTTT.

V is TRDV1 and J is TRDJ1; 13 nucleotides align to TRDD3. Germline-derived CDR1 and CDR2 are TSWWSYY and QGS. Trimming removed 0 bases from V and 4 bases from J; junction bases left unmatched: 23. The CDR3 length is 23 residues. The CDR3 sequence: CALGELSLPHFSYWGIRGDKLIF. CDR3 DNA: TGTGCTCTTGGGGAACTGTCCCTCCCCCATTTCTCTTACTGGGGGATACGGGGCGATAAACTCATCTTT.

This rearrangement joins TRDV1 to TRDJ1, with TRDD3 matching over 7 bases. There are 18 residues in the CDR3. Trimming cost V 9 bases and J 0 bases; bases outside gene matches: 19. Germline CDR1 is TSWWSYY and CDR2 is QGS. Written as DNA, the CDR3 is TGTGCTCTGTGTAGGGGCGGGGGGATTCTCCTGTACACCGATAAACTCATCTTT. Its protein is CALCRGGGILLYTDKLIF.

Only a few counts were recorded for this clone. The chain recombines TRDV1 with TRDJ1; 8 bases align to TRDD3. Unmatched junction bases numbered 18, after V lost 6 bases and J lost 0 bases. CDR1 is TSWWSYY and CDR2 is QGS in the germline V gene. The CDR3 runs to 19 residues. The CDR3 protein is CALGQGLGTGGSYTDKLIF. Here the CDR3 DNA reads TGTGCTCTTGGCCAAGGACTTGGTACTGGGGGCTCGTACACCGATAAACTCATCTTT.

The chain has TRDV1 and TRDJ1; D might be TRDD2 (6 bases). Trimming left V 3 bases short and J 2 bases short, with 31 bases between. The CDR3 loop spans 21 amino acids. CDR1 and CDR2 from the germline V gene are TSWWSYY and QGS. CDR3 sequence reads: CALGEHPTGLPELGETDKLIF. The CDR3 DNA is TGTGCTCTTGGGGAGCACCCAACGGGGCTTCCTGAACTTGGGGAGACCGATAAACTCATCTTT.

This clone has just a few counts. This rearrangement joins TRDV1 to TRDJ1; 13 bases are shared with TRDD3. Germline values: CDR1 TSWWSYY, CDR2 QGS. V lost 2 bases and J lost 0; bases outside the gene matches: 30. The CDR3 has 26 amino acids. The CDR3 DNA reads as TGTGCTCTTGGGGAAATTTCCTACCCCCCACTACTGGGGGATACGGGGTGGGATTTGTACACCGATAAACTCATCTTT. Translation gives CALGEISYPPLLGDTGWDLYTDKLIF.

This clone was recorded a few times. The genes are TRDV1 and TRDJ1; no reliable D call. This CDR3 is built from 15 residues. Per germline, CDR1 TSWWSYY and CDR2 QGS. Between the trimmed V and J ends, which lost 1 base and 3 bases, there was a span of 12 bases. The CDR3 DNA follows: TGTGCTCTTGGGGAACACGACTATACACCCGATAAACTCATCTTT. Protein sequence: CALGEHDYTPDKLIF.

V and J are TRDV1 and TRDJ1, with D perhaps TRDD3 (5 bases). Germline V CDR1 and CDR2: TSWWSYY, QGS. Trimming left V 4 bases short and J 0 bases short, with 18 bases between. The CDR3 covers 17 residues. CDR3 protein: CALGGVGYVLYTDKLIF. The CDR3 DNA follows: TGTGCTCTTGGGGGAGTGGGGTATGTCTTGTACACCGATAAACTCATCTTT.

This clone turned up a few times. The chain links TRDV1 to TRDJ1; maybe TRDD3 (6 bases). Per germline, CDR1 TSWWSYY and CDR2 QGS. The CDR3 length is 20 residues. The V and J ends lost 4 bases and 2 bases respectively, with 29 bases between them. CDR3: CALGALYIFLRGDQTDKLIF. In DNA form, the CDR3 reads TGTGCTCTTGGGGCTCTGTACATATTCCTCCGGGGGGACCAGACCGATAAACTCATCTTT.